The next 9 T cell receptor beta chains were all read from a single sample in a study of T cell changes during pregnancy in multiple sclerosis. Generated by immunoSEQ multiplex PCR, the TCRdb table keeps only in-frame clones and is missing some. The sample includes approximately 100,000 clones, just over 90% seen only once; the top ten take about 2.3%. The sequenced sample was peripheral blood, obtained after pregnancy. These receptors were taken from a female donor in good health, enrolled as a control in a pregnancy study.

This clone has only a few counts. The CDR3: CASSLGNAGGPNEQFF. For the CDR3, the DNA is TGCGCCAGCAGCTTGGGTAACGCGGGAGGGCCAAATGAGCAGTTCTTC. This chain joins TRBV5-1 and TRBJ2-1; TRBD2 agrees at 9 bases. From germline, CDR1 is SGHRS and CDR2 YFSETQ. The CDR3 loop spans 16 amino acids. The ends lost 0 bases at V and 7 bases at J; junction bases unmatched: 8.

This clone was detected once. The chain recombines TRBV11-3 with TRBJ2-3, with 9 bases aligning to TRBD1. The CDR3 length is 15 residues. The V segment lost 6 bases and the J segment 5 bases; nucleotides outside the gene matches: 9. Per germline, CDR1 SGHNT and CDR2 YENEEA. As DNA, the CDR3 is TGTGCCAGCAGTCCTACCGGGACAGGGAGAGATACGCAGTATTTT. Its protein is CASSPTGTGRDTQYF. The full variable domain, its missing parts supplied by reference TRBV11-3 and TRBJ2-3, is EAGVVQSPRYKIIEKKQPVAFWCNPISGHNTLYWYLQNLGQGPELLIRYENEEAVDDSQLPKDRFSAERLKGVDSTLKIQPAELGDSAVYLCASSPTGTGRDTQYFGPGTRLTVL.

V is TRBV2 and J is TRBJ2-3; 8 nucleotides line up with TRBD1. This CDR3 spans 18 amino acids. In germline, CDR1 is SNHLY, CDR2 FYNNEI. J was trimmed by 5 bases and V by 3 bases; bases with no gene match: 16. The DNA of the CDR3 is TGTGCCAGCAGTGATTCAGTCGGGACAGGATACATGAAAGATACGCAGTATTTT. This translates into CASSDSVGTGYMKDTQYF.

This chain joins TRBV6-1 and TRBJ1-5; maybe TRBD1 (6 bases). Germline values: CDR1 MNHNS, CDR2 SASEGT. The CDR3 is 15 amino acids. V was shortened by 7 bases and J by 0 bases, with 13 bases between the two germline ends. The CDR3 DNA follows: TGTGCCAGCAAACAGGGCCCTTATAGCAATCAGCCCCAGCATTTT. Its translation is CASKQGPYSNQPQHF.

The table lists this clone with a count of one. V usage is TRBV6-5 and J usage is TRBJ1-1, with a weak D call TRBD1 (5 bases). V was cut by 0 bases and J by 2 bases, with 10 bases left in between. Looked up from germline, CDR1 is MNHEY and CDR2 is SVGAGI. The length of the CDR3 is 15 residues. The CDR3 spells CASSYSGRSNTEAFF. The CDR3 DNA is TGTGCCAGCAGTTACTCGGGGCGCAGCAACACTGAAGCTTTCTTT.

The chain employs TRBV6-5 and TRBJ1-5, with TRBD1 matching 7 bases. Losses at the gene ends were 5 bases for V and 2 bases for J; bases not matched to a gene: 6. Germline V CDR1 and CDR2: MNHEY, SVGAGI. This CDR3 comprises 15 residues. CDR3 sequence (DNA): TGTGCCAGCAGTCCCGACAGGGCACGCAATCAGCCCCAGCATTTT. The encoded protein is CASSPDRARNQPQHF.

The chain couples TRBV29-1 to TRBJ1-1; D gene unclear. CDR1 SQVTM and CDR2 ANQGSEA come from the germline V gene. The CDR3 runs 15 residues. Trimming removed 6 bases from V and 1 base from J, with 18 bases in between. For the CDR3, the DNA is TGCAGCGTATCAACAACTACTGCGAGGAACACTGAAGCTTTCTTT. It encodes CSVSTTTARNTEAFF.

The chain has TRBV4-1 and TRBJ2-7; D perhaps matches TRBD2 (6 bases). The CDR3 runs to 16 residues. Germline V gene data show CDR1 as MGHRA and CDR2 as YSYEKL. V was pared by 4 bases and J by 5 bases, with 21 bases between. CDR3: CASSPGLLAPRDEQYF. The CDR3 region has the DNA TGCGCCAGCAGCCCGGGACTCCTAGCCCCTCGCGACGAGCAGTACTTC.

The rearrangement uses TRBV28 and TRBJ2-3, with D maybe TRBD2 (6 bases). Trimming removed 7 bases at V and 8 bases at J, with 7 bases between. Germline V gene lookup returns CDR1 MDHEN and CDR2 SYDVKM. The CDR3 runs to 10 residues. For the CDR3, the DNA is TGTGCCAGCAAGCGGGTTACGCAGTATTTT. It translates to CASKRVTQYF.